This TCR beta chain was retrieved from a study of Ad26.COV2.S vaccination and SARS-CoV-2 variants. Study-wide points: Following vaccination, spike-specific CD8+ and CD4+ T cell responses reportedly exhibited substantial breadth.

This table comes from immunoSEQ multiplex PCR, and its TCRdb copy is limited to in-frame clones, with some not included. The table records a few hundred thousand clones, roughly 90% of them present only once. Treatment defined: around 19 received Ad26.COV2.S at low or high dose, single or two shots; roughly five received placebo; per-sample allocation not given. Sampling happened 63 days after the first vaccine or placebo injection. About this clone: Its antigen is undetermined.

CDR1 and CDR2 (germline): SQVTM, ANQGSEA. This CDR3 comprises 15 residues. V was clipped by 0 bases and J by 6 bases; unmatched bases: 6. V is TRBV29-1 and J is TRBJ2-1, with 9 bases matching TRBD2. The receptor was derived from a person between 18 and 65 years old who received the Ad26.COV2.S COVID-19 vaccine or a placebo. Sequenced material: peripheral blood, taken in a trial of Ad26.COV2.S vaccine versus placebo. The CDR3 bases are TGCAGCGTTGAAGAACCGGGACTAGCTTCCAATGAGCAGTTCTTC. It translates to CSVEEPGLASNEQFF.